The 13 T cell receptor beta chains in this list originate from one sample, sequenced in a study of beta chain features in type 1 diabetes. Isolated RNA was reverse transcribed in full, so expressed TCRB transcripts were sequenced. Using immunoSEQ multiplex PCR, the repertoire was profiled, and TCRdb retains in-frame clones only, with some absent. The data hold 100,000 to 150,000 clones, with roughly 15% observed a single time. Findings of the study overall: Among patients with Type 1 diabetes, TCRB CDR3s were moderately but significantly shorter in every one of the four CD4+ subsets.

These TCRs are of unknown antigen specificity. Sequencing was performed on central memory CD4+ T cells from blood. The origin of the receptors is a man aged 25-40 years with type 1 diabetes.

This clone was seen many times. The CDR3: CASSIDNNYGYTF. The CDR3 DNA reads as TGTGCCAGTAGTATAGACAATAACTATGGCTACACCTTC. J is TRBJ1-2 and V is TRBV19; no reliable D call. The CDR3 length is 13 residues. The V and J ends lost 0 bases and 1 base respectively, with 3 bases between them. CDR1 LNHDA and CDR2 SQIVND come from the germline V gene (reference sequence).

This clone was seen repeatedly, ten times or more. The chain is built from TRBV11-3 and TRBJ2-7; perhaps TRBD1 as D (5 bases). Trimming removed 0 bases at V and 5 bases at J, with 14 bases between. In germline, CDR1 is SGHNT, CDR2 YENEEA. The CDR3 loop spans 15 amino acids. The CDR3 DNA reads as TGTGCCAGCAGCTTAGAAACGACAGAATACAACGAGCAGTACTTC. This sequence encodes CASSLETTEYNEQYF.

This chain uses TRBV6-5 with TRBJ1-1; D gene unclear. From germline, CDR1 is MNHEY and CDR2 SVGAGI. With 3 bases removed from V and 1 base from J, the gap between germline ends came to 6 bases. The CDR3 consists of 13 residues. The CDR3 sequence is CASSYRKNTEAFF. In DNA, the CDR3 is TGTGCCAGCAGTTATCGGAAGAACACTGAAGCTTTCTTT.

This clone was recorded a few times. The chain recombines TRBV7-6 with TRBJ2-1; TRBD1 is a possible D gene (6 bases). Germline V gene lookup returns CDR1 SGHVS and CDR2 FNYEAQ. Deletions cut 5 bases from V and 4 bases from J, with 9 bases between. There are 13 residues in the CDR3. CDR3 protein: CASSLTGYNEQFF. In nucleotides, the CDR3 is TGTGCCAGCAGCCTGACAGGTTACAATGAGCAGTTCTTC.

This clone showed up many times. This CDR3 is CASSATQGVKGGTNEKLFF. CDR3 sequence (DNA): TGTGCCAGCAGCGCTACACAGGGGGTCAAGGGCGGAACTAATGAAAAACTGTTTTTT. The rearrangement links TRBV2 to TRBJ1-4, with 8 positions matching TRBD1. Germline V CDR1 and CDR2: SNHLY, FYNNEI. CDR3 length equals 19 residues. The V gene end was trimmed by 6 bases and the J gene end by 1 base; junction bases not matched to a gene: 16.

The chain joins TRBV28 to TRBJ2-7, with 7 bases identical to TRBD1. This CDR3 contains 14 residues. Trimming removed 5 bases from V and 2 bases from J; junction bases left unmatched: 6. Germline V gene sequence: CDR1 MDHEN, CDR2 SYDVKM. The CDR3 nucleotides read TGTGCCAGCAGTAGGACAGGTGGCACCTACGAGCAGTACTTC. Its protein product is CASSRTGGTYEQYF.

This rearrangement joins TRBV4-3 to TRBJ1-1, with D tentatively TRBD1 (6 bases). V lost 1 base and J 5 bases, leaving 14 bases between the germline ends. The CDR3 runs to 15 residues. Germline-derived CDR1 and CDR2 are LGHNA and YSLEER. The CDR3 region is CASSQVVQGGTEAFF. Written as DNA, the CDR3 is TGCGCCAGCAGCCAAGTGGTACAGGGAGGGACTGAAGCTTTCTTT.

In this sample, this clone is medium-sized. The gene calls are TRBV7-9 and TRBJ2-1, with no clear D. With 3 bases removed from V and 0 bases from J, the gap between germline ends came to 9 bases. The CDR3 has 15 amino acids. Germline V CDR1 and CDR2: SEHNR, FQNEAQ (reference sequence). CDR3 protein: CASSFSGSSYNEQFF. The CDR3, as DNA: TGTGCCAGCAGCTTCTCCGGATCCTCCTACAATGAGCAGTTCTTC.

The V and J genes are TRBV27 and TRBJ2-6; TRBD1 is a possible D gene (6 bases). There are 18 residues in the CDR3. Germline lookup yields CDR1 MNHEY and CDR2 SMNVEV (reference sequence). V lost 7 bases to trimming and J lost 0 bases, with 19 bases between them. CDR3 DNA: TGTGCCAGCAAATTGGTGGGGGCTTACAGCTCTGGGGCCAACGTCCTGACTTTC. Residues: CASKLVGAYSSGANVLTF.

This chain links TRBV7-9 with TRBJ2-3; TRBD1 aligns across 8 bases. With V trimmed by 7 bases and J by 5 bases, 5 bases remained unmatched. Germline-derived CDR1 and CDR2 are SEHNR and FQNEAQ (reference sequence). This CDR3 contains 13 residues. CDR3 protein: CASIRQGKDTQYF. In DNA, the CDR3 is TGTGCCAGCATTAGACAGGGGAAAGATACGCAGTATTTT.

This clone has more than one count but fewer than ten. Other DNA sequences in the sample encode the same CDR3. The rearrangement links TRBV18 to TRBJ2-1, with D hard to call. Germline V gives CDR1 KGHSH, CDR2 LQKENI. V was pared by 2 bases and J by 2 bases, with 4 bases between. The CDR3 sequence is 13 residues long. CDR3 coding DNA: TGTGCCAGCTCACCATCAACCTACAATGAGCAGTTCTTC. Translating it yields CASSPSTYNEQFF.

This clone was counted a few times. CDR3 in amino acids: CASSQDYWTSRTDTQYF. Written as DNA, the CDR3 is TGTGCCAGCAGCCAAGATTATTGGACTAGCCGAACAGATACGCAGTATTTT. The J gene is TRBJ2-3, the V gene TRBV4-2; the match to TRBD2 covers 8 bases. The CDR3 is 17 amino acids. Germline CDR1 LGHNA, CDR2 YNFKEQ. V was clipped by 0 bases and J by 3 bases; unmatched bases: 8.

This clone has only a few counts. V and J are TRBV19 and TRBJ1-5; possible D gene TRBD1, 5 bases. The CDR3 is 12 residues long. Per the germline V gene, CDR1 is LNHDA and CDR2 is SQIVND (reference sequence). Trimming removed 8 bases at V and 7 bases at J, with 12 bases between. The CDR3 is CASGGVEQPQHF. The CDR3 DNA sequence: TGTGCCAGTGGGGGAGTCGAGCAGCCCCAGCATTTT.